The clone carrying this T cell receptor beta chain was found once. This specimen belongs to a study of shared clonotypes between healthy human individuals. CDR3 length: 14 amino acids. CDR1 and CDR2 from the germline V gene are LNHDA and SQIVND (reference sequence). V was pared by 4 bases and J by 4 bases, with 14 bases between. Some clones are missing from TCRdb's copy, which holds only in-frame ones; the method was immunoSEQ multiplex PCR. The sample consists of 2 million to 3 million clones, 93% of them appearing once. The rearrangement links TRBV19 to TRBJ2-7, with D perhaps TRBD1 (5 bases). The sample taken for sequencing was naive CD4+ T cells from PBMCs. The sample's subset: CD45RA+ positively selected. This receptor was taken from a man aged 18 to 29 in good health. Some clones in this sample may be carry-over from other donors' samples. The CDR3: CASSRSRVGYEQYF. The DNA of the CDR3 is TGTGCCAGTAGTAGGTCCAGGGTAGGTTACGAGCAGTACTTC.